This T cell receptor beta chain appears in the sequencing data of a study of identical twins. This clonotype has just a few counts. Its matching antigen is unknown. Unique molecular identifiers were in the cDNA, with template-switch universal primer binding. Each CDR3 protein gets one entry after TCRdb re-called the 5' RACE reads with MiXCR. The sample holds around 650,000 distinct CDR3 sequences; 7.1% are singletons and the top ten take approximately 1.5%. V lost 3 bases and J 12 bases, leaving 18 bases between the germline ends. CDR3 length: 14 amino acids. Germline assignment: CDR1 ENHRY and CDR2 SYGVKD. Regarding the study as a whole: A lower insertion count was a feature of abundant cord blood beta clonotypes, with no such feature in memory repertoires. Excess sharing between twins was weaker in beta out-of-frame sequences.

These data were also reused for a study on yellow fever vaccine responses in identical twins.

This rearrangement joins TRBV10-3 to TRBJ2-1; a weak D match, TRBD2 (5 bases). The sample consisted of PBMCs. The sequence came from a woman aged 18-35 years in good health. CDR3 region: CAISESGPVAGQFF. As DNA, the CDR3 is TGTGCCATCAGTGAAAGCGGCCCAGTCGCGGGGCAGTTCTTC.